One and the same sample provided the 3 T cell receptor beta chains below, sequenced in a study of CD8+ T cells in alopecia areata. As the sequencing template, cDNA was produced by extracting RNA and reverse transcribing it. Sequenced by immunoSEQ multiplex PCR; TCRdb stores in-frame clones only, minus some. This table holds 200,000 or so clones, 58% found once. As for treatment: oral pan-JAK inhibitor, 5-10 mg twice daily. Sample: CD4+ T cells sorted from blood, taken at week 24, from a patient treated with tofacitinib. The receptors here all came from a human donor with alopecia areata.

This clone was counted only a few times. The rearrangement links TRBV7-9 to TRBJ2-1; the match to TRBD1 covers 10 bases. This CDR3 is built from 15 residues. CDR1 SEHNR and CDR2 FQNEAQ come from the germline V gene (reference sequence). V dropped 5 bases and J dropped 8; count of bases not matched to a gene: 9. CDR3 loop: CASSTGTGVGDEQFF. The DNA for the CDR3 is TGTGCCAGCAGCACCGGGACAGGGGTAGGCGATGAGCAGTTCTTC.

J is TRBJ2-7 and V is TRBV15, with D tentatively TRBD1 (5 bases). The CDR3 extends over 15 amino acids. Trimming removed 0 bases from V and 4 bases from J, with 13 bases in between. Germline CDR1 reads LNHNV; CDR2 reads YYDKDF (reference sequence). CDR3 residues: CATSRELQGAYEQYF. Here the CDR3 DNA reads TGTGCCACCAGCAGAGAACTCCAGGGTGCTTACGAGCAGTACTTC.

This chain uses TRBV5-1 with TRBJ2-5, with D perhaps matching TRBD1 (5 bases). The length of the CDR3 is 15 residues. Looked up from germline, CDR1 is SGHRS and CDR2 is YFSETQ. Trimming shortened V by 0 bases and J by 4 bases, and 13 bases separated the two germline ends. CDR3 in amino acids: CASSLAPTVGETQYF. CDR3 nucleotide sequence: TGCGCCAGCAGCTTGGCCCCGACAGTCGGAGAGACCCAGTACTTC.